This record looks at one TCR beta chain sequence and its context. Antigen specificity is unknown. The assay was immunoSEQ multiplex PCR, and TCRdb's table has in-frame clones only and misses some. The table lists roughly 25,000 clones, approximately 89% of them singletons, with under 9.5% in the top ten. Stated time point: baseline, week 1 (first vaccination visit). The sample's treatment: pre-vaccination baseline after standard-of-care therapy. These data are taken from a study of a mutant IDH1 vaccine in newly diagnosed glioma. Study background: Most patients had received both radiotherapy and temozolomide, the prior options being radiotherapy, temozolomide, or both.

The CDR3 covers 11 residues. V lost 2 bases to trimming and J lost 10 bases, with 8 bases between them. Germline CDR1 MNHNY, CDR2 SVGAGI (reference sequence). Study conclusions and caveats: No link was apparently found between pseudoprogression and changes in top peripheral T cell clonotypes. It was 93.3% of patients that developed vaccine-induced immune responses.

The chain recombines TRBV6-6 with TRBJ1-1, with D possibly matching TRBD1 (5 bases). The sequenced sample was PBMCs, obtained from a glioma patient treated with radiotherapy, temozolomide or both. The source is a young man with glioma. The CDR3 nucleotides are TGTGCCAGCAGTTACCCGGGGCGAGCTTTCTTT. Encoded protein: CASSYPGRAFF.